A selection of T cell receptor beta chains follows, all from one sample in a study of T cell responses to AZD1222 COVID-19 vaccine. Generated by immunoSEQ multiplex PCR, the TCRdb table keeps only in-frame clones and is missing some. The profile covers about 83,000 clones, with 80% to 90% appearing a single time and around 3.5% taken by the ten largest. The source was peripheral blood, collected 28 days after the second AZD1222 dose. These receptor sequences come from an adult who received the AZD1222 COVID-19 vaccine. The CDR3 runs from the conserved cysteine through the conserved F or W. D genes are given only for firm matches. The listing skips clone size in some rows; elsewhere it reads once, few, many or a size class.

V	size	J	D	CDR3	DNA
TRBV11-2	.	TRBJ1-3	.	CASSLGQGSGNTIYF	TGTGCCAGCAGCTTAGGCCAGGGCTCTGGAAACACCATATATTTT
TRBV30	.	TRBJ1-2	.	CAWSPESRLGYTF	TGTGCCTGGAGTCCCGAGAGCCGCCTCGGCTACACCTTC
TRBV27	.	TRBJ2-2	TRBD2	CASSLTGLGYGTGELFF	TGTGCCAGCAGCCTGACGGGACTAGGCTATGGTACCGGGGAGCTGTTTTTT
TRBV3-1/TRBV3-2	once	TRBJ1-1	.	CASSKGPVTEAFF	TGTGCCAGCAGCAAGGGGCCCGTAACTGAAGCTTTCTTT
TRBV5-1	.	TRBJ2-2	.	CASSLQRRNTGELFF	TGCGCCAGCAGCTTGCAGCGGAGGAACACCGGGGAGCTGTTTTTT
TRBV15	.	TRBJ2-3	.	CATSSLVGSDTQYF	TGTGCCACCAGCAGTCTTGTTGGGAGTGATACGCAGTATTTT
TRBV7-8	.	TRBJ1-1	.	CASSLGTASRTEAFF	TGTGCCAGCAGCTTAGGGACAGCATCAAGGACTGAAGCTTTCTTT
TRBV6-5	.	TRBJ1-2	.	CASRSPGSPYGYTF	TGTGCCAGCAGATCTCCGGGCTCCCCCTATGGCTACACCTTC
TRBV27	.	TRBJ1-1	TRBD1	CASSPLDRGTEAFF	TGTGCCAGCAGTCCCCTTGACAGGGGTACTGAAGCTTTCTTT
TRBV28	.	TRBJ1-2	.	CASMLTGLYGYTF	TGTGCCAGCATGTTGACAGGACTCTATGGCTACACCTTC
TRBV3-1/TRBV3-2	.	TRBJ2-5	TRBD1	CASSQVSFLDRDKETQYF	TGTGCCAGCAGCCAAGTTTCTTTTCTCGACAGGGATAAAGAGACCCAGTACTTC
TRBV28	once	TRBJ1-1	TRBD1	CASRPGTGGMNTEAFF	TGTGCCAGCAGGCCCGGGACAGGGGGTATGAACACTGAAGCTTTCTTT
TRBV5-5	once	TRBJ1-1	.	CASSHGTTSDAFF	TGTGCCAGCAGCCACGGCACAACCTCTGATGCTTTCTTT
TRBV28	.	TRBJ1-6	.	CASSSAGTESSPLHF	TGTGCCAGCAGTTCCGCCGGGACTGAGAGTTCACCCCTCCACTTT
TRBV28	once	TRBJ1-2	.	CASSPPRGEEGYTF	TGTGCCAGCAGTCCCCCTCGGGGAGAGGAGGGCTACACCTTC
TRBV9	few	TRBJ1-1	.	CASSVDPGAANTEAFF	TGTGCCAGCAGCGTAGACCCCGGCGCAGCAAACACTGAAGCTTTCTTT
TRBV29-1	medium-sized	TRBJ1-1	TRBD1	CSFRGLGTEAFF	TGCAGCTTCAGGGGGCTTGGCACTGAAGCTTTCTTT
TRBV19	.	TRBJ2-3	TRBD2	CASSQDFRLANTQYF	TGTGCCAGTAGTCAGGATTTTAGACTAGCGAATACGCAGTATTTT
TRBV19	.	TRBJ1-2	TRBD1	CASSIRDSIHGYTF	TGTGCCAGTAGTATCCGGGACAGCATCCATGGCTACACCTTC
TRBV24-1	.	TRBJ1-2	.	CATSDSSSDTFGYGYTF	TGTGCCACCAGTGATTCGTCTTCTGACACCTTTGGGTATGGCTACACCTTC
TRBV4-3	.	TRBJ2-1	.	CASSQIGTMYLHEQFF	TGCGCCAGCAGCCAAATAGGGACGATGTATCTCCATGAGCAGTTCTTC
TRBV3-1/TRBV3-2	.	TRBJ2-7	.	CASSQVRGPSYEQYF	TGTGCCAGCAGCCAAGTAAGGGGCCCGTCCTACGAGCAGTACTTC
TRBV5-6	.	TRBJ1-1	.	CASSFWGSAEAFF	TGTGCCAGCAGCTTTTGGGGTTCCGCTGAAGCTTTCTTT
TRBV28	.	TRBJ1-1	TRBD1	CASRLDRGKTEAFF	TGTGCCAGCAGACTAGACAGGGGTAAGACTGAAGCTTTCTTT
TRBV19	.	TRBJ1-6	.	CASIGKGPGALHF	TGTGCCAGTATCGGGAAGGGGCCTGGGGCCCTCCACTTT
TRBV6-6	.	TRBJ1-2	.	CASSYRDRSGYTF	TGTGCCAGCAGTTATCGCGACCGGTCTGGCTACACCTTC
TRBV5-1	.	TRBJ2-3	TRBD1	CASSTGQGATDTQYF	TGCGCCAGCAGCACAGGACAGGGGGCTACAGATACGCAGTATTTT
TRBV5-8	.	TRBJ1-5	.	CASSLDQPQHF	TGTGCCAGCAGCTTGGATCAGCCCCAGCATTTT
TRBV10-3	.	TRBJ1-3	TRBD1	CAIKPGGSLGNTIYF	TGTGCCATAAAGCCAGGGGGGTCTCTTGGAAACACCATATATTTT
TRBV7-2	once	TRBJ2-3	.	CASSLQQGGTDTQYF	TGTGCCAGCAGCCTACAACAGGGAGGCACAGATACGCAGTATTTT
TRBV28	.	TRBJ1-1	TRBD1	CASSSPQGEAFF	TGTGCCAGCAGTTCTCCACAGGGGGAAGCTTTCTTT
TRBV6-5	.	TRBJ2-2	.	CASSYRANTGELFF	TGTGCCAGCAGTTACAGGGCGAACACCGGGGAGCTGTTTTTT
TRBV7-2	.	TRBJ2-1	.	CASSPRPSYNEQFF	TGTGCCAGCAGCCCCAGACCCTCCTACAATGAGCAGTTCTTC
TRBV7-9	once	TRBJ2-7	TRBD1	CASSLGLRTGPSEQYF	TGTGCCAGCAGCTTAGGATTAAGGACAGGGCCAAGCGAGCAGTACTTC
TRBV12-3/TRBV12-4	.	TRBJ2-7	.	CASSFRVYEQYF	TGTGCCAGCAGTTTTAGGGTCTACGAGCAGTACTTC
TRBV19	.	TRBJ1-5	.	CASSTWTASNQPQHF	TGTGCCAGTAGTACTTGGACAGCCTCTAATCAGCCCCAGCATTTT
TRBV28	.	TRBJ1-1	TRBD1	CASSFGQVEAFF	TGTGCCAGCAGTTTCGGACAGGTTGAAGCTTTCTTT
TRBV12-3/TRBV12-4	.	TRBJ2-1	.	CASSFGGEQFF	TGTGCCAGCAGTTTTGGTGGTGAGCAGTTCTTC
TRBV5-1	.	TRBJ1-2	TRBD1	CASSFGQGEYGYTF	TGCGCCAGCAGCTTCGGACAGGGCGAGTATGGCTACACCTTC
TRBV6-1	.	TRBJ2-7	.	CASSEAPGAYEQYF	TGTGCCAGCAGTGAAGCGCCGGGGGCTTACGAGCAGTACTTC
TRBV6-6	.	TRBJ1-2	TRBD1	CASSYGTEYGYTF	TGTGCCAGCAGTTATGGGACAGAGTATGGCTACACCTTC
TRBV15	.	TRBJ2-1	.	CATRIPGLPTGEQFF	TGTGCCACCAGGATACCGGGACTACCTACAGGGGAGCAGTTCTTC
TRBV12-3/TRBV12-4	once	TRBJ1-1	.	CASSLEPNTEAFF	TGTGCCAGCAGTTTAGAACCGAACACTGAAGCTTTCTTT
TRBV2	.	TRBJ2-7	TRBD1	CASSGAGTGTYEQYF	TGTGCCAGCAGTGGAGCCGGGACAGGGACCTACGAGCAGTACTTC
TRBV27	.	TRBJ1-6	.	CASSGREYSPLHF	TGTGCCAGCAGTGGCCGGGAGTACTCACCCCTCCACTTT
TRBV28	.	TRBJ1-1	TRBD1	CASRSQGARTEAFF	TGTGCCAGCAGGTCACAGGGGGCGAGAACTGAAGCTTTCTTT
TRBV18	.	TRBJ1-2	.	CATARGGDYGYTF	TGTGCCACCGCCCGGGGGGGCGACTATGGCTACACCTTC